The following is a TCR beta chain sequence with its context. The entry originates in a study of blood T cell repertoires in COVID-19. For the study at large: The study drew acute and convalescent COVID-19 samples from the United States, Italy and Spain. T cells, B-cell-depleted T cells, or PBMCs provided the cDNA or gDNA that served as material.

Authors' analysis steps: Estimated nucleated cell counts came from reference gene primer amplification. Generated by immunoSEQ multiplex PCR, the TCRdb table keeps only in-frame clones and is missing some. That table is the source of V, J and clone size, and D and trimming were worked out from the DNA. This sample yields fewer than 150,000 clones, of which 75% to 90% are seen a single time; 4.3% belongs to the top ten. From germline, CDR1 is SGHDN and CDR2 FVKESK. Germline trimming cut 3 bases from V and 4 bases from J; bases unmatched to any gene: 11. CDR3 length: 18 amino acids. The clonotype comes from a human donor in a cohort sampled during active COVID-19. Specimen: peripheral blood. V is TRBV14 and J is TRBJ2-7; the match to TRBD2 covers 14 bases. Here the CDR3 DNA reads TGTGCCAGCAGCCACCCCTCGGGACTAGCGGGAGTAGAATACGAGCAGTACGTC. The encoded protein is CASSHPSGLAGVEYEQYV.